This T cell receptor beta chain was retrieved from a study of shared clonotypes between healthy human individuals. V was clipped by 5 bases and J by 3 bases; unmatched bases: 3. CDR1 and CDR2 (germline): MDHEN, SYDVKM. CDR3 length: 15 amino acids. Produced via immunoSEQ multiplex PCR; TCRdb's table is partial and in-frame only. The sample yields some 1.5 million clones, around 95% seen once. The V and J genes are TRBV28 and TRBJ2-3, with 12 bases that match TRBD2. Sequencing was done on a sample of naive CD4+ T cells sorted from blood. Stated subset: CD45RA+ positively selected. This receptor was obtained from a man aged 30 to 39 in good health. As DNA, the CDR3 is TGTGCCAGCAGTATCCTAGCGGGAGGGACAGATACGCAGTATTTT. It translates to CASSILAGGTDTQYF.